This TCR beta chain came from a study of blood T cell repertoires in COVID-19. The method was immunoSEQ multiplex PCR; TCRdb's version includes in-frame clones alone and lacks a portion of them. The profile shows some 180,000 clones, around 86% of them singletons. The Seattle patients joined while their infection was active and were tracked longitudinally afterward. The CDR3 is 14 residues long. CDR1 and CDR2 from the germline V gene are SGHRS and YFSETQ. Trimming at V came to 6 bases and at J to 2 bases, leaving 6 bases not matched to a gene. The material sequenced was peripheral blood. The TCR was taken from a woman older than 75 with COVID-19, enrolled during active disease. The rearrangement uses TRBV5-1 and TRBJ2-7; 9 nucleotides align to TRBD1. The CDR3 spells CASTSGQGTYEQYF. CDR3 sequence (DNA): TGCGCCAGCACCTCGGGACAGGGTACCTACGAGCAGTACTTC.